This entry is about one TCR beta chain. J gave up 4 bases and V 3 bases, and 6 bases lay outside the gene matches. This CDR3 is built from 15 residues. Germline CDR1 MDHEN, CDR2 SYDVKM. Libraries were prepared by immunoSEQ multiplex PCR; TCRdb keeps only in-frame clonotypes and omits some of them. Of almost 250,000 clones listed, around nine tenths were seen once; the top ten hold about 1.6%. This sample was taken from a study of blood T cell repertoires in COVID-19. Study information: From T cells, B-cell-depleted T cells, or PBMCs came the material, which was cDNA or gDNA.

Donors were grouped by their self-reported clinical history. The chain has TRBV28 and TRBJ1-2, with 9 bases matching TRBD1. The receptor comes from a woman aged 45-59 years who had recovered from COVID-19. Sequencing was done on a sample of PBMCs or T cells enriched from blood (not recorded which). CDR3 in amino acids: CASSFIAQGAYGYTF. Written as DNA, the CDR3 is TGTGCCAGCAGTTTTATCGCACAGGGGGCCTATGGCTACACCTTC.